The 16 T cell receptor beta chains reported below all come from one sample, sequenced in a study of T cells in Graves' hyperthyroidism and ophthalmopathy. The TCR beta CDR3 regions underwent amplification using RNA transcripts as the source. Carried out on the TCR CDR3, a first-round RT-PCR used the HTBI primer set. TCRdb re-derived calls from the multiplex PCR reads in MiXCR, one entry per CDR3 protein. The sample has 500,000 to 600,000 distinct CDR3 sequences, roughly 45% seen once; the top ten hold 44%. The sequenced sample was peripheral blood or thyroid tissue (not recorded which). Source of these receptors: an adult woman with Graves' disease, either hyperthyroidism or ophthalmopathy (not recorded which).

This clonotype was seen a handful of times. V and J are TRBV6-6 and TRBJ2-7; D remains unclear. Germline CDR1 reads MNHNY; CDR2 reads SVGAGI (reference sequence). The CDR3 consists of 14 residues. The V end was cut by 2 bases, the J end by 7 bases, with 15 bases between. The CDR3 protein is CASSYPRETKEQYF. The CDR3 DNA reads TGTGCCAGCAGTTACCCCCGAGAGACAAAGGAGCAGTACTTC.

Here the CDR3 DNA reads TGTGCCAGCACCGAGGACCGTTATGGCTACACCTTC. Protein: CASTEDRYGYTF. This sequence joins TRBV7-2 and TRBJ1-2; D call uncertain. Trimming cost V 7 bases and J 5 bases, with 11 bases left between them. The germline CDR1 and CDR2 sequences are SGHTA and FQGNSA. The CDR3 spans 12 residues.

This chain uses TRBV10-3 with TRBJ1-5, with 8 bases that match TRBD1. With V trimmed by 10 bases and J by 4 bases, 9 bases remained unmatched. Germline-derived CDR1 and CDR2 are ENHRY and SYGVKD. This CDR3 is 14 amino acids long. CDR3 DNA: TGTGCCAGCAGGTTCGACAGGGGTAATCAGCCCCAGCATTTT. This codes for CASRFDRGNQPQHF.

The genes are TRBV4-1 and TRBJ2-5; D is possibly TRBD1 (5 bases). Trimming pared 0 bases from V and 2 bases from J, leaving 13 bases between. Germline V gives CDR1 MGHRA, CDR2 YSYEKL. This CDR3 comprises 16 residues. The CDR3 DNA follows: TGCGCCAGCAGCCAAGAAGTGGCGCAGGGACAAGAGACCCAGTACTTC. Translation: CASSQEVAQGQETQYF.

This clonotype occurred a few times. The chain uses TRBV5-1 and TRBJ2-7; no definite D call. The V gene lost 0 bases and the J gene lost 6 bases, with 10 bases spanning the gap. The CDR3 runs 13 residues. Germline V CDR1 and CDR2: SGHRS, YFSETQ. The CDR3 region has the DNA TGCGCCAGCAGCTTGGAGGCGACCTCCGAGCAGTACTTC. It translates to CASSLEATSEQYF. The whole variable domain, remainder taken from reference TRBV5-1 and TRBJ2-7, is KAGVTQTPRYLIKTRGQQVTLSCSPISGHRSVSWYQQTPGQGLQFLFEYFSETQRNKGNFPGRFSGRQFSNSRSEMNVSTLELGDSALYLCASSLEATSEQYFGPGTRLTVT.

Details on this clonotype: The missing conserved phenylalanine or tryptophan at the end of this CDR3 makes a read error likely. It is unclear where the CDR3 begins or ends on the DNA, so no DNA is shown, and the CDR3 is as TCRdb lists it. The chain joins TRBV12-3 or TRBV12-4 to TRBJ2-6; the DNA was not used to check the table's D call, TRBD1. The CDR3 has 10 residues if both end residues are counted. This CDR3 reads CASSPRGQGS.

This clonotype has ten or more counts. This rearrangement joins TRBV20-1 to TRBJ2-2, with 9 positions matching TRBD1. The germline CDR1 and CDR2 sequences are DFQATT and SNEGSKA (reference sequence). CDR3 length: 14 residues. The junction had 9 bases not matched to a gene; V was cut back by 6 bases and J by 7 bases. CDR3 sequence: CSARKGQGVGELFF. CDR3 DNA sequence: TGCAGTGCCCGAAAGGGACAGGGTGTCGGGGAGCTGTTTTTT.

Notes on this clonotype: No DNA is shown, since the ends of the CDR3 on it are uncertain; the CDR3 is the one TCRdb lists. J is TRBJ1-1 and V is TRBV7-6. CDR1 and CDR2 from the germline V gene are SGHVS and FNYEAQ. The CDR3 is 19 residues long, ends included. CDR3 amino acids: CASFYICSVNRLANTEAFF.

This clonotype was seen more than once but under ten times. The V and J genes are TRBV10-3 and TRBJ1-6; D gene ambiguous. V was clipped by 2 bases and J by 10 bases, with 3 bases between them. Germline CDR1 is ENHRY and CDR2 is SYGVKD. CDR3 length: 11 amino acids. CDR3 DNA sequence: TGTGCCATCAGTGAGGGATCACCCCTCCACTTT. Translating gives CAISEGSPLHF.

The sample holds many counts of this clonotype. The chain is built from TRBV7-9 and TRBJ1-2; 12 bases map to TRBD1. The CDR3 runs 15 residues. The J segment lost 6 bases and the V segment lost 4 bases, leaving 6 bases of the junction unmatched. CDR1 is SEHNR and CDR2 is FQNEAQ in the germline V gene (reference sequence). The CDR3 nucleotides are TGTGCCAGCAGCTCGGGACAGGGGGCGAATAATGGCTACACCTTC. This sequence encodes CASSSGQGANNGYTF.

This clonotype was seen many times. This chain links TRBV5-1 with TRBJ2-2; TRBD2 might be the D (5 bases). Germline-derived CDR1 and CDR2 are SGHRS and YFSETQ. The CDR3 loop spans 17 amino acids. Trimming left V 4 bases short and J 1 base short, with 17 bases between. CDR3 coding DNA: TGCGCCAGCAGCACCCAAGGAGGTGGGAGGAACACCGGGGAGCTGTTTTTT. Its protein is CASSTQGGGRNTGELFF.

V usage is TRBV7-8 and J usage is TRBJ2-6, with no clear D. The CDR3 has 19 amino acids. The germline V gene encodes CDR1 SGHVS and CDR2 FQNEAQ. V was cut by 4 bases and J by 0 bases, with 19 bases left in between. The DNA of the CDR3 is TGTGCCAGCAGCTCCCCTGGGCAGCTCTACCCCTCTGGGGCCAACGTCCTGACTTTC. Translation gives CASSSPGQLYPSGANVLTF. The whole variable domain, remainder taken from reference TRBV7-8 and TRBJ2-6, is GAGVSQSPRYKVAKRGQDVALRCDPISGHVSLFWYQQALGQGPEFLTYFQNEAQLDKSGLPSDRFFAERPEGSVSTLKIQRTQQEDSAVYLCASSSPGQLYPSGANVLTFGAGSRLTVL.

The chain combines TRBV10-3 with TRBJ1-5, with D possibly being TRBD1 (5 bases). The V end lost 11 bases, the J end lost 0 bases, and 26 bases lay between the germline ends. The CDR3 length is 18 residues. Germline lookup yields CDR1 ENHRY and CDR2 SYGVKD. For the CDR3, the DNA is TGTGCCTGCAGTTACTCGGGCAGGGTGGGTTATAGCAATCAGCCCCAGCATTTT. It is translated as CACSYSGRVGYSNQPQHF.

The chain has TRBV20-1 and TRBJ2-2; D may match TRBD1 or TRBD2 (6 bases each). V was cut by 2 bases and J by 9 bases, with 10 bases left in between. CDR3 length: 12 residues. Looked up from germline, CDR1 is DFQATT and CDR2 is SNEGSKA (reference sequence). The CDR3 reads CSARRGVRELFF. In DNA, the CDR3 is TGCAGTGCTAGAAGGGGGGTACGGGAGCTGTTTTTT.

There are a few counts of this clonotype. The rearrangement joins TRBV3-2 to TRBJ2-7; the table gives TRBD2 as D, unverified against the DNA. TRBV3-2 is listed as a pseudogene. The length of the CDR3 is 17 residues. Written as DNA, the CDR3 is TGTGCCAGCAGCCCCGTGGGGACTAGCGGGAGCTCCTACGAGCAGTACTTC. The encoded protein is CASSPVGTSGSSYEQYF.

This clonotype occurred a few times. The V call is TRBV5-4, the J call TRBJ2-7, with 7 positions matching TRBD1. The ends lost 9 bases at V and 0 bases at J; junction bases unmatched: 6. Germline V gene sequence: CDR1 SGHNT, CDR2 YYREEE (reference sequence). This CDR3 is built from 13 residues. The CDR3 reads CATTDRSSYEQYF. The CDR3 DNA follows: TGTGCCACTACGGACAGGAGCTCCTACGAGCAGTACTTC. The full variable domain, with the rest looked up from reference TRBV5-4 and TRBJ2-7, is ETGVTQSPTHLIKTRGQQVTLRCSSQSGHNTVSWYQQALGQGPQFIFQYYREEENGRGNFPPRFSGLQFPNYSSELNVNALELDDSALYLCATTDRSSYEQYFGPGTRLTVT.